This paragraph covers one T cell receptor beta chain sequence. This sequence may be a read error, since a much larger clone differs from it by one base. This CDR3 is missing its conserved last phenylalanine or tryptophan, likely due to a read error. Axillary draining lymph nodes of breast cancer patients supplied the node samples. This sample stems from a study of breast tumors, draining lymph nodes, adjacent tissues. One entry per CDR3 protein, called by TCRdb with MiXCR from the multiplex PCR reads. The sample includes under 150,000 distinct CDR3 sequences, around 20% of them seen just once. Trimming shortened V by 1 base and J by 8 bases, and 14 bases separated the two germline ends. This CDR3 contains 13 residues. Per the germline V gene, CDR1 is GTSNPN and CDR2 is SVGIG (reference sequence).

The TCR was taken from a female donor with breast cancer. Some clones in this sample may be carry-over from other donors' samples. The chain carries TRBV30 and TRBJ1-2, with D hard to call. The material sequenced was axillary lymph node tissue. CDR3 coding DNA: TGTGCCTGGAGTGCTCGGGGAATCCAGGGCTACACCTCC. Amino acid sequence: CAWSARGIQGYTS.